The present T cell receptor (beta chain) was sequenced within a study of vaccination effects on CD4 cells after COVID-19. Study-wide context: Sample collection from two convalescent patients occurred 16 days and one week before vaccination.

Of note for this clone: The antigen is unknown.

Some clones are missing from TCRdb's copy, which holds only in-frame ones; the method was immunoSEQ multiplex PCR. The table shows about 70,000 clones, with 73% occurring only once. Before sequencing, viral peptide pools were used by the ViraFEST assay to expand antigen-specific CD4+ T cells. CD4+ T cell isolation took place after approximately 11 days of culture. PCR confirmed that the person was infected with SARS-CoV-2 between March and December 2020. Negative control cultures received an HIV-1 Nef peptide pool. IL-2 medium supplanted half the medium on days 3 and 7. The receptor's source is a human donor who had a prior SARS-CoV-2 infection. The sequencing here drew on CD4+ T cells from PBMCs cultured with HIV peptides, taken before COVID-19 vaccination. Subset denoted: HIV-1 Nef peptide pool negative control/reference culture.

The CDR3 nucleotides read TGTGCCAGTAGTATAATCGTCCGTCAGCCCCAGCATTTT. Residues: CASSIIVRQPQHF. The chain couples TRBV19 to TRBJ1-5; the D is unclear. The CDR3 length is 13 residues. Between the trimmed V and J ends, which lost 2 bases and 6 bases, there was a span of 8 bases. The germline CDR1 and CDR2 sequences are LNHDA and SQIVND (reference sequence).